The TCR beta chain described here comes from a study of CD8 T cells in cerebrospinal fluid in Alzheimer's disease. The CDR3 loop spans 14 amino acids. Per the germline V gene, CDR1 is MNHEY and CDR2 is SMNVEV (reference sequence). Study results and limitations: Finding EBV-specific TCRs in cerebrospinal fluid does not show EBV causes Alzheimer's disease. Patients with mild cognitive impairment or Alzheimer's disease had a larger top CSF clone percentage than controls.

In terms of frequency, this clonotype is medium-sized (0.01 to 0.1%). What it binds is not known. TCRdb re-called the 10x single-cell sequencing reads and gives one entry per CDR3 protein, without DNA. The table lists fewer than 2,000 distinct CDR3 sequences. For droplet-based sequencing, live CSF cells were sorted using a live/dead marker. The sequence was collected from a human donor with mild cognitive impairment. The source material was cerebrospinal fluid. J is TRBJ2-1 and V is TRBV27; TCRdb lists TRBD1, though no DNA is available to test this call. CDR3 protein: CASSLSQGTREQFF.